The rows below give T cell receptor beta chains drawn from one sample of a study of beta chain features in type 1 diabetes. The repertoire was sequenced with immunoSEQ multiplex PCR; TCRdb's copy has only in-frame clones and lacks some. The repertoire holds about 290,000 clones, with roughly 8% as singletons. Sequenced sample: central memory CD4+ T cells from blood. The receptors stem from a woman younger than 35 in good health. CDR3s include the opening cysteine and the closing phenylalanine or tryptophan. A D gene is named only where the DNA matches it firmly. For some rows the clone size is stated as once, few or many, or as a class when expanded; others skip it.

CDR3 protein | CDR3 DNA | D gene | J gene | V gene | clone size
CASSWAGPDEQYF | TGTGCCAGCAGTTGGGCGGGTCCTGACGAGCAGTACTTC | - | TRBJ2-7 | TRBV27 | -
CATSRDVAYTGELFF | TGTGCCACCAGCAGAGATGTGGCCTACACCGGGGAGCTGTTTTTT | - | TRBJ2-2 | TRBV15 | few
CASSLLRGDEQFF | TGTGCCAGCAGTTTATTGAGGGGGGATGAGCAGTTCTTC | - | TRBJ2-1 | TRBV27 | few
CASSYSSGINTEAFF | TGTGCCAGCAGTTACTCGAGTGGGATAAACACTGAAGCTTTCTTT | - | TRBJ1-1 | TRBV6-5 | few
CASRPGTEETQYF | TGCGCCAGCAGACCCGGGACAGAAGAGACCCAGTACTTC | TRBD1 | TRBJ2-5 | TRBV5-1 | few
CASSLEQYADTQYF | TGTGCCAGCAGCTTGGAACAGTACGCAGATACGCAGTATTTT | - | TRBJ2-3 | TRBV7-9 | -
CASSLDRGSNQPQHF | TGTGCCAGCAGCCTGGACAGGGGAAGCAATCAGCCCCAGCATTTT | TRBD1 | TRBJ1-5 | TRBV27 | -
CASSSQQGAMDTDTQYF | TGTGCCAGCAGCTCGCAACAGGGGGCTATGGACACAGATACGCAGTATTTT | TRBD1 | TRBJ2-3 | TRBV11-2 | -
CASSTSIRTGTDTQYF | TGTGCCAGTAGTACTTCTATCCGGACGGGGACAGATACGCAGTATTTT | - | TRBJ2-3 | TRBV19 | -
CAISEMETQYF | TGTGCCATCAGTGAAATGGAGACCCAGTACTTC | - | TRBJ2-5 | TRBV10-3 | -
CASSFPSGRQYF | TGTGCCAGCAGCTTCCCGAGCGGGAGGCAGTACTTC | TRBD2 | TRBJ2-4 | TRBV11-1 | -
CAWSWGNEQYF | TGTGCCTGGAGTTGGGGTAACGAGCAGTACTTC | - | TRBJ2-7 | TRBV30 | many
CASSKGTGTGFSPLHF | TGTGCCAGCAGCAAGGGAACCGGGACAGGGTTTTCACCCCTCCACTTT | TRBD1 | TRBJ1-6 | TRBV5-4 | -
CASSPGDRGLDTQYF | TGTGCCAGCAGCCCGGGGGACAGGGGGCTAGATACGCAGTATTTT | TRBD1 | TRBJ2-3 | TRBV7-9 | few
CASRTGTHQPQHF | TGTGCCAGCAGGACAGGGACCCATCAGCCCCAGCATTTT | TRBD1 | TRBJ1-5 | TRBV7-9 | -
CASSKEGRSTDTQYF | TGTGCCAGCAGCAAAGAAGGGCGAAGCACAGATACGCAGTATTTT | - | TRBJ2-3 | TRBV6-5 | few
CASSLGPVSGANVLTF | TGCGCCAGCAGCTTGGGCCCAGTCTCTGGGGCCAACGTCCTGACTTTC | - | TRBJ2-6 | TRBV5-1 | few
CAIKRLAGESHEQYF | TGTGCCATCAAGCGTCTAGCGGGAGAGTCCCACGAGCAGTACTTC | TRBD2 | TRBJ2-7 | TRBV10-3 | few
CASSRPDRGGETQYF | TGTGCCAGCAGCCGGCCCGACAGGGGAGGAGAGACCCAGTACTTC | TRBD1 | TRBJ2-5 | TRBV4-2 | -
CASSFLGAGTEAFF | TGTGCCAGCAGTTTTTTGGGGGCGGGTACTGAAGCTTTCTTT | - | TRBJ1-1 | TRBV28 | -
CASSGKGNTEAFF | TGTGCCAGCAGCGGTAAGGGGAACACTGAAGCTTTCTTT | - | TRBJ1-1 | TRBV5-4 | -
CASSSGDRGTYGYTF | TGTGCCAGTAGCAGTGGTGACAGGGGAACCTATGGCTACACCTTC | TRBD1 | TRBJ1-2 | TRBV19 | many
CASSQDNDSGNTIYF | TGTGCCAGCAGCCAAGATAACGACTCTGGAAACACCATATATTTT | - | TRBJ1-3 | TRBV4-2 | few
CASSLVGSGTQYF | TGTGCCAGCAGCTTGGTTGGTAGTGGTACGCAGTATTTT | - | TRBJ2-3 | TRBV5-6 | -